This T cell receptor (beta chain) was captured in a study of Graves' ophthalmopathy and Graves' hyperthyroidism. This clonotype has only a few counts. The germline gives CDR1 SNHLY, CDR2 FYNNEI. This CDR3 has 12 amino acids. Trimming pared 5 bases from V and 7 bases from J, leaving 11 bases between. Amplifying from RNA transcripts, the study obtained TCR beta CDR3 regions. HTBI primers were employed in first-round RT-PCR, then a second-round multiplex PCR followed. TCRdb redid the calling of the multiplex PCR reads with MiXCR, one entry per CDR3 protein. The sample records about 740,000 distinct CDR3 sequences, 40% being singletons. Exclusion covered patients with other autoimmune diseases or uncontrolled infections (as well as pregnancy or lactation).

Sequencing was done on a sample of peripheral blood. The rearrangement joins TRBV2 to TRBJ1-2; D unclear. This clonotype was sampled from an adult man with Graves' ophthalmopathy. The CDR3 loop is CASSLTAGGYTF. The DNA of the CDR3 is TGTGCCAGCAGTTTAACGGCAGGTGGCTACACCTTC.